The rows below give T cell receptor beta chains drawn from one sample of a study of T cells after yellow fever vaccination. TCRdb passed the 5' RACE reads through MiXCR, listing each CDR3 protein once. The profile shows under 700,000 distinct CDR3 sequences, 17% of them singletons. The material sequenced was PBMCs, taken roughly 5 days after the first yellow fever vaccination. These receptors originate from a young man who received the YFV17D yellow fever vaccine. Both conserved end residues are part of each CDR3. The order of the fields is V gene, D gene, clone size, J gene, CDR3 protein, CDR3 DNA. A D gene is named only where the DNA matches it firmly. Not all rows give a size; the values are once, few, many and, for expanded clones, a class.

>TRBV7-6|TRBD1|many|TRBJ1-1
CASSLGTGLKTEAFF
TGTGCCAGCAGCTTAGGGACAGGGTTAAAGACTGAAGCTTTCTTT
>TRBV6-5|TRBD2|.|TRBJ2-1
CASSSGTSAYNEQFF
TGTGCCAGCAGTTCCGGGACTAGCGCCTACAATGAGCAGTTCTTC
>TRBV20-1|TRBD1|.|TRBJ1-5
CSARPSTGGSNQPQHF
TGCAGTGCTAGGCCCTCGACAGGGGGGAGCAATCAGCCCCAGCATTTT
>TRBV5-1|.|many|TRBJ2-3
CASTGGSRGATDTQYF
TGCGCCAGCACTGGGGGGAGCAGAGGAGCCACAGATACGCAGTATTTT
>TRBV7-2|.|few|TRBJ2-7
CASSPTGGYSYEQYF
TGTGCCAGCAGCCCGACAGGTGGTTACTCCTACGAGCAGTACTTC
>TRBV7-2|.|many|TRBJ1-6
CASSLDWDSPLHF
TGTGCCAGCAGCTTAGATTGGGACTCACCCCTCCACTTT
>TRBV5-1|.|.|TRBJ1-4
CASSRVFGARNEKLFF
TGCGCCAGCAGCCGAGTTTTCGGGGCCCGTAATGAAAAACTGTTTTTT
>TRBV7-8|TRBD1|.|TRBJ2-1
CASSLDLEGAYGEQFF
TGTGCCAGCAGCTTAGATCTAGAGGGGGCTTATGGTGAGCAGTTCTTC
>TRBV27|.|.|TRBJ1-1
CASSFLDMGSGNTEAFF
TGTGCCAGCAGTTTTTTGGACATGGGGTCGGGGAACACTGAAGCTTTCTTT
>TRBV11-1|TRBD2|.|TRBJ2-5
CASSFGLAGAPGRQETQYF
TGTGCCAGCAGCTTCGGACTAGCGGGGGCCCCGGGCCGACAAGAGACCCAGTACTTC
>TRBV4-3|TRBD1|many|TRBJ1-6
CASSQDLGNRGLNSPLHF
TGCGCCAGCAGCCAAGATTTGGGGAACAGGGGTTTGAATTCACCCCTCCACTTT
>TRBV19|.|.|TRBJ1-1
CASSIYRDSEAFF
TGTGCCAGTAGTATCTACAGGGACTCTGAAGCTTTCTTT
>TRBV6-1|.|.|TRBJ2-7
CASGRQLDYEQYF
TGTGCCAGCGGACGCCAACTCGACTACGAGCAGTACTTC
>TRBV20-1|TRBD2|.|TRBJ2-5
CSASGELAGLSETQYF
TGCAGTGCTAGCGGCGAACTAGCGGGGCTCTCCGAGACCCAGTACTTC
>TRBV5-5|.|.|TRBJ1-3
CASSLVGHGNTIYF
TGTGCCAGCAGCTTGGTTGGCCACGGAAACACCATATATTTT
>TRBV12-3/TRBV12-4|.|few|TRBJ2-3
CASIRDSTDTQYF
TGTGCCAGCATCCGGGACAGCACAGATACGCAGTATTTT
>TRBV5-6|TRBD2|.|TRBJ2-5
CASSLWQRGNQETQYF
TGTGCCAGCAGCTTGTGGCAGCGGGGGAACCAAGAGACCCAGTACTTC
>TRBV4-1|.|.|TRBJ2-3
CASSLPRTVIHTDTQYF
TGCGCCAGCAGCCTTCCCCGGACAGTAATACACACAGATACGCAGTATTTT
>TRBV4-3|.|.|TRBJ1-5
CASSQGGSLGQPQHF
TGCGCCAGCAGCCAGGGCGGGTCTTTAGGTCAGCCCCAGCATTTT
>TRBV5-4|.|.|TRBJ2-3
CASSLGPPTDTQYF
TGTGCCAGCAGCTTGGGGCCCCCCACAGATACGCAGTATTTT
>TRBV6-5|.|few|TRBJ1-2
CASSYSFANYGYTF
TGTGCCAGCAGTTACTCTTTCGCTAACTATGGCTACACCTTC
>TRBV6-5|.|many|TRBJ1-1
CASSYSVNTEAFF
TGTGCCAGCAGTTACTCGGTCAACACTGAAGCTTTCTTT
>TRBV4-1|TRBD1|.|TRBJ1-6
CSSRSREIDRGLSYNSPLHF
TGCTCCAGCCGCTCCCGAGAAATCGACAGGGGATTGTCCTATAATTCACCCCTCCACTTT
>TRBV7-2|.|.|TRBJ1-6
CASSSRGGDSPLHF
TGTGCCAGCAGCTCCCGAGGGGGGGATTCACCCCTCCACTTT